A single sample is the source of the 2 T cell receptor beta chains below, sequenced in a study of siplizumab effects on memory and regulatory T cells (dated 2019 in TCRdb). Library preparation used the immunoSEQ multiplex PCR assay. TCRdb limited this immuneACCESS table to in-frame rearrangements with V and J called. A share of clones is missing; checked studies link under half to unresolved V genes, and the rest is unexplained. The sample profile shows about 100,000 clones; about 90% of them were found once. Around 0.73% of the sample comes from the top ten. Sequenced input: Tregs sorted from blood. The receptors were sampled from a human donor in good health.

This sequence joins TRBV19 and TRBJ2-1, with TRBD2 matching 12 bases. Trimming cost V 9 bases and J 1 base; bases outside gene matches: 7. The CDR3 has 16 residues. Germline values: CDR1 LNHDA, CDR2 SQIVND (reference sequence). The CDR3 nucleotides read TGTGCCAGCAGGACTAGCGGGATACGTTCCTACAATGAGCAGTTCTTC. It codes for CASRTSGIRSYNEQFF.

The chain is built from TRBV5-1 and TRBJ1-1; 12 bases line up with TRBD1. CDR1 and CDR2 (germline): SGHRS, YFSETQ. V trimming: 4 bases; J trimming: 0 bases; junction bases outside the gene matches: 13. The CDR3 runs 19 residues. CDR3 sequence (DNA): TGCGCCAGCAGCGTCGGGACAGGGGGCCTCCTCCGTATGAACACTGAAGCTTTCTTT. Its protein product is CASSVGTGGLLRMNTEAFF.